The clone carrying this T cell receptor (beta chain) was detected ten times or more. TCRdb re-derived calls from the 5' RACE reads in MiXCR, one entry per CDR3 protein. The profile shows 540,000 or so distinct CDR3 sequences, about 20% of them singletons. These data originate in a study of T-cell memory formation after mild COVID-19. CDR3 size: 12 residues. With 4 bases removed from V and 7 bases from J, the gap between germline ends came to 8 bases. This TCR came from an adult woman who had mild COVID-19 (a few samples of this study predate the infection). Cell type and time point are not known. Sequenced: PBMCs or a T cell subset sorted from them (not recorded which). The chain combines TRBV12-3 or TRBV12-4 with TRBJ2-1, with D possibly TRBD1 on 5 matching bases. CDR3 amino acids: CASSSQGNEQFF. CDR3 DNA: TGTGCCAGCAGTTCCCAGGGTAATGAGCAGTTCTTC.